These 19 T cell receptor beta chains share one sample of origin, sequenced in a study of cytomegalovirus exposure and HLA in healthy donors. TCRdb's copy holds only in-frame clones and misses some; the assay was immunoSEQ multiplex PCR. This sample carries about 220,000 clones, approximately 83% of them seen once, and the ten largest clones take over 13%. The sample consisted of PBMCs. These TCRs come from a woman in her twenties or thirties in good health and CMV-seropositive.

The V gene is TRBV27, the J gene TRBJ1-1, with TRBD1 matching 7 bases. The CDR3 runs to 14 residues. V gave up 5 bases and J gave up 8 bases; unmatched junction bases: 11. Germline CDR1 reads MNHEY; CDR2 reads SMNVEV (reference sequence). CDR3 in amino acids: CASSIPTATGEAFF. CDR3 DNA: TGTGCCAGCAGTATACCGACTGCGACAGGGGAAGCTTTCTTT.

Here the CDR3 DNA reads TGTGCCAGCAGCCCACGAGGGACTAGCGGGAGGAACCCCTACAATGAGCAGTTCTTC. The encoded protein is CASSPRGTSGRNPYNEQFF. The chain recombines TRBV7-9 with TRBJ2-1, with 15 bases lining up with TRBD2. The CDR3 has 19 amino acids. V lost 5 bases, J lost 2 bases, and 10 bases stayed unmatched. CDR1 and CDR2 (germline): SEHNR, FQNEAQ (reference sequence).

This sequence joins TRBV30 and TRBJ1-3; D remains unclear. Trimming stripped 4 bases from V and 0 bases from J, with 10 bases between. The CDR3 is made up of 14 amino acids. Germline V gene data show CDR1 as GTSNPN and CDR2 as SVGIG (reference sequence). The CDR3 DNA sequence: TGTGCCTGGACTATCAACCGCTCTGGAAACACCATATATTTT. This codes for CAWTINRSGNTIYF. Full variable domain (rest looked up from reference TRBV30 and TRBJ1-3): SQTIHQWPATLVQPVGSPLSLECTVEGTSNPNLYWYRQAAGRGLQLLFYSVGIGQISSEVPQNLSASRPQDRQFILSSKKLLLSDSGFYLCAWTINRSGNTIYFGEGSWLTVV.

This clone was found once. This rearrangement joins TRBV5-1 to TRBJ2-1; unclear D gene. The CDR3 totals 13 residues. The V end lost 0 bases, the J end lost 5 bases, and 6 bases lay between the germline ends. Germline CDR1 reads SGHRS; CDR2 reads YFSETQ. This CDR3 is CASSLGIHNEQFF. In DNA, the CDR3 is TGCGCCAGCAGCTTGGGAATACACAATGAGCAGTTCTTC.

CDR3 coding DNA: TGTGCCAAGTTCCGGGAGTATTGGATAAGCACATGGTCTTCCGAGCAGTACTTC. Translated, it gives CAKFREYWISTWSSEQYF. J is TRBJ2-7 and V is TRBV19, with D tentatively TRBD2 (6 bases). V gave up 10 bases and J gave up 6 bases, with 34 bases separating them. CDR1 and CDR2 (germline): LNHDA, SQIVND (reference sequence). The CDR3 covers 18 residues.

This rearrangement joins TRBV6-6 to TRBJ2-7, with D possibly matching TRBD2 (6 bases). The CDR3 is 13 residues long. V was shortened by 7 bases and J by 5 bases, with 15 bases between the two germline ends. CDR1 MNHNY and CDR2 SVGAGI come from the germline V gene (reference sequence). The CDR3 nucleotides are TGTGCCAGCACTATGCCGTGGGAGGACGAGCAGTACTTC. It yields the protein CASTMPWEDEQYF.

The CDR3 DNA sequence: TGCGCCAGCAGCCAAGACAGGACAGGGAGCCGGATCTATGGCTACACCTTC. It encodes CASSQDRTGSRIYGYTF. The genes are TRBV4-3 and TRBJ1-2; 8 bases are a match to TRBD1. The V and J ends lost 0 bases and 4 bases, in that order; junction bases with no gene match: 10. Germline loops: CDR1 LGHNA, CDR2 YSLEER. This CDR3 comprises 17 residues.

The chain uses TRBV6-5 and TRBJ1-2; D is ambiguous. The V gene lost 6 bases and the J gene lost 2 bases, with 10 bases spanning the gap. In germline, CDR1 is MNHEY, CDR2 SVGAGI. This CDR3 spans 13 amino acids. For the CDR3, the DNA is TGTGCCAGCAGCCGCGACGGGAACTATGGCTACACCTTC. Translation: CASSRDGNYGYTF.

This clone was counted once. The chain carries TRBV4-1 and TRBJ1-2, with D tentatively TRBD1 (5 bases). The CDR3 sequence is 16 residues long. CDR1 and CDR2 (germline): MGHRA, YSYEKL. The V and J ends lost 4 bases and 1 base respectively, with 16 bases between them. The CDR3 bases are TGCGCCAGCAGCCGAAAAACGACAGATGTTAACTATGGCTACACCTTC. Translating gives CASSRKTTDVNYGYTF.

CDR3 loop: CASSWGFTDTQYF. CDR3 DNA sequence: TGTGCCAGCAGCTGGGGGTTCACAGATACGCAGTATTTT. The gene calls are TRBV11-2 and TRBJ2-3; D assignment may be TRBD1 or TRBD2 (5 bases each). The CDR3 extends over 13 amino acids. Germline V gene lookup returns CDR1 SGHAT and CDR2 FQNNGV. Trimming took off 4 bases at V and 2 bases at J, with 7 bases between the two ends.

This chain uses TRBV5-1 with TRBJ2-3; 9 nucleotides match TRBD1. Germline CDR1 SGHRS, CDR2 YFSETQ. The V gene end was trimmed by 4 bases and the J gene end by 0 bases; junction bases not matched to a gene: 12. This CDR3 region has 18 residues. The CDR3 DNA reads TGCGCCAGCAGCCGAAGTGTGACAGGGGGAGCTAGCACAGATACGCAGTATTTT. Translating it yields CASSRSVTGGASTDTQYF. The entire variable domain, with the rest obtained from reference TRBV5-1 and TRBJ2-3, is as follows: KAGVTQTPRYLIKTRGQQVTLSCSPISGHRSVSWYQQTPGQGLQFLFEYFSETQRNKGNFPGRFSGRQFSNSRSEMNVSTLELGDSALYLCASSRSVTGGASTDTQYFGPGTRLTVL.

This clone was detected only a few times. The CDR3 region has the DNA TGTGCCAGCAGCTTATCTAGGGCAGGGTATGCGAGCACAGATACGCAGTATTTT. It is translated as CASSLSRAGYASTDTQYF. This chain joins TRBV7-9 and TRBJ2-3; tentative D call: TRBD1 (5 bases). There are 18 residues in the CDR3. Germline V lookup: CDR1 SEHNR, CDR2 FQNEAQ (reference sequence). The V end was cut by 2 bases, the J end by 0 bases, with 18 bases between.

Concerning this clone: A read error may account for a junction end that differs from germline. V and J are TRBV5-1 and TRBJ2-1; D remains ambiguous. CDR3 length: 11 amino acids. The germline V gene has CDR1 SGHRS and CDR2 YFSETQ. CDR3 protein: CACRAYNEQFF. In nucleotides, the CDR3 is TGCGCCTGCAGAGCCTACAATGAGCAGTTCTTC.

This clone has just one count. The chain links TRBV2 to TRBJ2-1; 10 bases map to TRBD2. The ends lost 10 bases at V and 8 bases at J; junction bases unmatched: 17. CDR1 is SNHLY, CDR2 FYNNEI, per germline. This CDR3 spans 16 amino acids. In nucleotides, the CDR3 is TGTGCCACAGCAAATGGCGATAGCGGGAGGTCCGATGAGCAGTTCTTC. It translates to CATANGDSGRSDEQFF.

This clone was recorded a few times. The chain carries TRBV2 and TRBJ2-7; possible D gene TRBD2, 6 bases. Per the germline V gene, CDR1 is SNHLY and CDR2 is FYNNEI. The CDR3 spans 13 residues. Trimming took 6 bases from V and 3 from J, leaving 12 bases between them. This chain's CDR3 is CASRRDFSYEQYF. CDR3 bases: TGTGCCAGCAGGAGGGACTTCAGCTACGAGCAGTACTTC. The full variable domain, completed using reference TRBV2 and TRBJ2-7, is EPEVTQTPSHQVTQMGQEVILRCVPISNHLYFYWYRQILGQKVEFLVSFYNNEISEKSEIFDDQFSVERPDGSNFTLKIRSTKLEDSAMYFCASRRDFSYEQYFGPGTRLTVT.

The V and J genes are TRBV5-6 and TRBJ2-6; D is undetermined. The germline CDR1 and CDR2 sequences are SGHDT and YYEEEE. Trimming left V 4 bases short and J 0 bases short, with 5 bases between. The CDR3 covers 14 residues. The CDR3 loop is CASSPGSGANVLTF. The CDR3 nucleotides read TGTGCCAGCAGCCCGGGCTCTGGGGCCAACGTCCTGACTTTC.

The chain links TRBV6-1 to TRBJ1-1; no reliable D call. CDR1 is MNHNS and CDR2 is SASEGT in the germline V gene. V lost 5 bases and J 3 bases, leaving 10 bases between the germline ends. This CDR3 comprises 13 residues. This CDR3 reads CASSRIYYTEAFF. The CDR3 bases are TGTGCCAGCAGTCGAATTTACTACACTGAAGCTTTCTTT.

The J gene is TRBJ1-2, the V gene TRBV2; TRBD1 matches 7 bases. J lost 3 bases, V lost 4 bases, and 14 bases had no gene match. CDR1 is SNHLY, CDR2 FYNNEI, per germline. CDR3 length equals 17 residues. The CDR3 is CASSARIKGAEDYGYTF. As DNA, the CDR3 is TGTGCCAGCAGTGCCAGGATAAAGGGGGCGGAAGACTATGGCTACACCTTC.

This clone was recorded only once. The chain has TRBV7-9 and TRBJ2-3; D unclear. V shed 5 bases and J shed 5 bases, with 14 bases lying between them. CDR3 length equals 14 residues. Per the germline V gene, CDR1 is SEHNR and CDR2 is FQNEAQ (reference sequence). CDR3 in DNA: TGTGCCAGCAGCCTACAACTGGACCGAGATACGCAGTATTTT. Protein: CASSLQLDRDTQYF.